This passage covers 2 T cell receptor beta chains from one sample sequenced in a study of read filtering for tumor transcriptome and immune sequencing. The library was built from roughly 400 ng RNA with molecular barcoded adaptors for alpha/delta and beta/gamma chains. A single record per CDR3 protein comes from TCRdb applying MiXCR to the reads. The table includes 40,000 or so distinct CDR3 sequences, roughly 13% detected once. Sequenced material: a population of CD138-negative cells sorted from bone marrow. The receptors were sampled from a donor at least 40 years old with multiple myeloma.

This clonotype was counted many times. The chain employs TRBV19 and TRBJ2-5; D uncertain. Looked up from germline, CDR1 is LNHDA and CDR2 is SQIVND (reference sequence). V lost 2 bases, J lost 1 base, and 8 bases lay in between. This CDR3 spans 14 amino acids. The CDR3 DNA reads as TGTGCCAGTAGTATACACGACGGCCAAGAGACCCAGTACTTC. This translates into CASSIHDGQETQYF. The full variable domain, completed using reference TRBV19 and TRBJ2-5, is DGGITQSPKYLFRKEGQNVTLSCEQNLNHDAMYWYRQDPGQGLRLIYYSQIVNDFQKGDIAEGYSVSREKKESFPLTVTSAQKNPTAFYLCASSIHDGQETQYFGPGTRLLVL.

This clonotype has ten or more counts. The rearrangement uses TRBV7-8 and TRBJ2-1, with 10 bases matching TRBD2. This CDR3 spans 16 amino acids. The V segment lost 5 bases and the J segment 5 bases; nucleotides outside the gene matches: 9. Germline V gene lookup returns CDR1 SGHVS and CDR2 FQNEAQ. Written as DNA, the CDR3 is TGTGCCAGCAGCGCGGGGGGGACTAGCGTCAACAATGAGCAGTTCTTC. Protein: CASSAGGTSVNNEQFF.